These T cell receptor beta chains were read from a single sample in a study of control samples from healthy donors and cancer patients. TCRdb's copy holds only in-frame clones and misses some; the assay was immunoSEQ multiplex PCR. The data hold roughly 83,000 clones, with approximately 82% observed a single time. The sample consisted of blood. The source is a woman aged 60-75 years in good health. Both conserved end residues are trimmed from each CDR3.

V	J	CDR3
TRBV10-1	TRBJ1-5	ASSPTGSQPQH
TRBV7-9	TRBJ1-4	ASSTEGNEKLF
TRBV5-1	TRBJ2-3	ASSFQGADTQY
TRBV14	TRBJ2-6	ASSLTPSLFFSGANVLT
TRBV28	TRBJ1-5	ASRLDRNQPQH
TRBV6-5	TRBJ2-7	ASTKGGSRGHEQY
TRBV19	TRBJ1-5	ASKGTGDQPQH
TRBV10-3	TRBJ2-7	AISEPDRTYEQY
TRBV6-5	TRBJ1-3	ASSLTGQGQGNTIY
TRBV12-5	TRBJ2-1	ASASGTSGDFGQF
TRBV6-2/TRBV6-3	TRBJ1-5	ASSYSTGFDQPQH
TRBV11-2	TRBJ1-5	ASSLQGGSGNQPQH
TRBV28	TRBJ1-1	ASSLQGRTNTEAF
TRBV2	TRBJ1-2	ASSVVGVGYGYT
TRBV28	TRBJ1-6	ASSFRDRGSSPLH
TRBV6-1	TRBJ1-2	ASSESATGDYGYT
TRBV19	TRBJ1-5	ASSIGASNQPQH
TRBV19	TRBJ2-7	ASSRDSLVPNEQY
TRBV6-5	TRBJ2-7	ASSHLLAGGGGQY
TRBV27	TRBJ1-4	ASSLGIFGRTNEKLF
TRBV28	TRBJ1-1	ASSLSRSSTEAF
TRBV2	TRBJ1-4	ASTRQPRITNEKLF
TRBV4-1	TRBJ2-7	ASSPRGQGSYEQY
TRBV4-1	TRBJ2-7	ASSQVDGSYEQY
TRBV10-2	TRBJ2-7	ATSEGNSYEQY
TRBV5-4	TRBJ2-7	ASGPRTGGTNEQY
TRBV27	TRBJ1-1	ASRPGQGRVNTEAF
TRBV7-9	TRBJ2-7	ASSLLGYYEQY
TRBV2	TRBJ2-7	AIPLLDREYEQY
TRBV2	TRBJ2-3	ASSLTSGTDTQY
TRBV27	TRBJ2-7	ASSPISNGSYEQY
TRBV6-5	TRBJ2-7	ASSLGLEQY
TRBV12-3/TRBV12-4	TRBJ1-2	ASSQYYGYT
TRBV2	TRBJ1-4	ASSESGATNEKLF
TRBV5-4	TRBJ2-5	ASTNFGTQY
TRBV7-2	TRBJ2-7	ASSLSTAAPYEQY